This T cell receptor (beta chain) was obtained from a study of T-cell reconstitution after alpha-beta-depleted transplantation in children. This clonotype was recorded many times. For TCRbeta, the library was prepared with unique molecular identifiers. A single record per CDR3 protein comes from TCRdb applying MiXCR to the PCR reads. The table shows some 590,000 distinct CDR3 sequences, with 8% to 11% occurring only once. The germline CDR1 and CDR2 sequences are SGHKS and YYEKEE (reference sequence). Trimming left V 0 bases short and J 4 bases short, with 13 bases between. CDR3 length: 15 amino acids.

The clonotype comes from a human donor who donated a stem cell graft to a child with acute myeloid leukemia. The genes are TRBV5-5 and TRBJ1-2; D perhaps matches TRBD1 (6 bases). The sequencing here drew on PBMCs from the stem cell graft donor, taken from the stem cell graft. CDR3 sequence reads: CASSLAAGGGYGYTF. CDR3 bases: TGTGCCAGCAGCTTGGCCGCTGGGGGCGGCTATGGCTACACCTTC.